This is a list of T cell receptor beta chains from one sample in a study of human T cells and chemical hapten exposure. TCRdb ran MiXCR on the RACE reads and lists one entry per CDR3 protein. The data hold some 350,000 distinct CDR3 sequences, with more than 5% observed a single time. Sequences were derived from whole blood, sampled in connection with sensitization to the hapten diphenylcyclopropenone (DPC). The source is a woman between 18 and 29 years old with alopecia areata. Some clones in this sample may be carry-over from other donors' samples. Each CDR3 is given with its conserved first and last residue. The D gene is left open where the match is weak. Clone size is stated in some rows and not others, as once, few, many or a class when expanded.

clone_size: many; v_call: TRBV11-2; j_call: TRBJ1-1; d_call: NA; cdr3_nt: TGTGCCAGCAGCTTAGAAGATCAGGTCAGGGCTTTCTTT; cdr3_aa: CASSLEDQVRAFF
clone_size: many; v_call: TRBV7-9; j_call: TRBJ1-6; d_call: TRBD1; cdr3_nt: TGTGCCAGCAGCTTAGTCTCGACAGGGGTTGGACCCCTCCACTTT; cdr3_aa: CASSLVSTGVGPLHF
clone_size: few; v_call: TRBV3-1; j_call: TRBJ1-1; d_call: NA; cdr3_nt: TGTGCCAGCAGCCAAGATCCTTCTGAGAACACTGAAGCTTTCTTT; cdr3_aa: CASSQDPSENTEAFF
clone_size: few; v_call: TRBV20-1; j_call: TRBJ2-2; d_call: NA; cdr3_nt: TGCAGTGCTAGGGTCGGCAGCGGCAACACCGGGGAGCTGTTTTTT; cdr3_aa: CSARVGSGNTGELFF
clone_size: many; v_call: TRBV27; j_call: TRBJ1-5; d_call: NA; cdr3_nt: TGTGCCAGCAGTTTATTTAGAACCAATCAGCCCCAGCATTTT; cdr3_aa: CASSLFRTNQPQHF
clone_size: NA; v_call: TRBV13; j_call: TRBJ2-5; d_call: NA; cdr3_nt: TGTGCCAGCAGCTTAGATTGGAAAGAGACCCAGTACTTC; cdr3_aa: CASSLDWKETQYF
clone_size: NA; v_call: TRBV29-1; j_call: TRBJ1-6; d_call: NA; cdr3_nt: TGCAGCGTTAGGGCCACTTATAATTCACCCCTCCACTTT; cdr3_aa: CSVRATYNSPLHF
clone_size: NA; v_call: TRBV14; j_call: TRBJ1-2; d_call: NA; cdr3_nt: TGTGCCAGCAGCCAGGGGATAAACTATGGCTACACCTTC; cdr3_aa: CASSQGINYGYTF
clone_size: NA; v_call: TRBV12-3/TRBV12-4; j_call: TRBJ2-4; d_call: NA; cdr3_nt: TGTGCCAGCAGTAACACGCTCGAGCCGGCAAACATTCAGTACTTC; cdr3_aa: CASSNTLEPANIQYF
clone_size: few; v_call: TRBV9; j_call: TRBJ2-5; d_call: TRBD1; cdr3_nt: TGTGCCAGCAGCGTGGCGGGACAGGGGGCGGAGACCCAGTACTTC; cdr3_aa: CASSVAGQGAETQYF
clone_size: many; v_call: TRBV7-2; j_call: TRBJ2-7; d_call: NA; cdr3_nt: TGTGCCAGCAGCTTAGCGGGATTCAGTCACGAGCAGTACTTC; cdr3_aa: CASSLAGFSHEQYF
clone_size: few; v_call: TRBV27; j_call: TRBJ1-5; d_call: NA; cdr3_nt: TGTGCCAGCAGCCCTTACCTAGTGGGGCCTTATAGCAATCAGCCCCAGCATTTT; cdr3_aa: CASSPYLVGPYSNQPQHF
clone_size: few; v_call: TRBV6-2/TRBV6-3; j_call: TRBJ2-1; d_call: TRBD1; cdr3_nt: TGTGCCAGCAGCGTTGGAGGGGAGACAGGGGGAAAAGAGCAGTTCTTC; cdr3_aa: CASSVGGETGGKEQFF
clone_size: few; v_call: TRBV20-1; j_call: TRBJ2-1; d_call: TRBD2; cdr3_nt: TGCAGTGCTAGAGATCCGTCGGGGGGGCAGGAGCAGTTCTTC; cdr3_aa: CSARDPSGGQEQFF